This T cell receptor (beta chain) appears in the sequencing data of a study of tumor-infiltrating lymphocytes in primary liver carcinoma (dated by TCRdb to the late 2010s). Regarding the complete study: The five patients, three men and two women aged 30 to 69 years, had hepatocellular carcinoma (four) or combined HCC and intrahepatic cholangiocarcinoma (one). The study combined TCRbeta repertoire sequencing, expression microarrays and whole-exome sequencing across five regions of each liver tumor, with adjacent normal tissue and blood. The tumors of the five patients were staged as T1-T3 N0M0, with maximum diameters ranging from 4.2 to 10 cm. The roughly 27 tumor region samples were profiled with Agilent mRNA microarrays so that TCRbeta repertoire diversity could be related to the local molecular phenotype. Repertoires from technical replicates were highly reproducible, with mean shared-clone rates roughly 0.87 and correlation coefficients above 0.95. Each sample produced about 3.65 to 8 million productive TCRbeta reads, and read depth showed no significant difference between tissue types. A total of 35 or so specimens from 5 patients, comprising some 25 tumor regions, 5 adjacent noncancerous liver tissues and 5 peripheral blood samples, were covered by TCRbeta repertoire sequencing.

Without any cell sorting, total RNA and DNA were extracted together from roughly 20-30 mg of bulk tissue using the AllPrep DNA/RNA mini kit. A handful of patients with histopathologically diagnosed primary liver carcinoma underwent surgical resection in China between 2015 and early 2016. At the time of sampling, the patients had chronic HBV infection and had not received any treatment. Each tumor was sampled at five spatially separated regions: the superior, inferior, left-lateral and right-lateral poles and the tumor centre. More than 80% viable tumor cells were found by histology in every tumor sample. Fresh tumor and adjacent tissue pieces were bisected; one half was stored in RNAlater at -80°C, the other sent for histology. The paper as a whole reports these results and caveats: Because the samples were bulk and unsorted, CD4+ and CD8+ T cell repertoires could not be compared. Only about 7.5-25% of top clones were found in all five regions of a tumor, suggesting spatial heterogeneity of tumor-infiltrating T cells. Only the TCR beta chain was sequenced, which likely underestimates true repertoire diversity because unpaired alpha chains were not captured. Repertoire overlap was higher between tumor regions (mean about 36%) than tumor-adjacent (approximately 17%) or tumor-blood (roughly 14%) pairs, consistent with antigen-driven expansion. The study included only four to six patients, and the authors note findings should be validated in a larger study. The top 250 clones made up a significantly larger repertoire fraction in tumors than in blood (p = 0.039).

Starting from 450 to 500 ng total RNA, TCRbeta-specific cDNA was produced by reverse transcription with a constant-region primer and ProtoScript II reverse transcriptase. Three nested multiplex PCR rounds, following a slightly modified ARM-PCR procedure, were used to build the TCRbeta libraries. A final 25-cycle PCR with Deep VentR polymerase added sample barcodes and Illumina adapters. Before sequencing, amplicons between 200 and 500 bp were purified from gel using a QIAquick gel extraction kit. An Illumina HiSeq 2500 was used to sequence the TCRbeta amplicons, generating 250-bp paired-end reads. Regarding the original processing steps: To recover full CDR3 sequences, reads were quality-trimmed using Trimmomatic v0.33 and paired reads were then merged using FLASH v1.2.11. V, D and J germline segments were assigned to the rearranged TCRbeta sequences by MiGEC v1.2.1b. Clonotype statistics, along with Shannon-Wiener diversity indices, were calculated using VDJtools v1.0.0. Except for diversity analysis, only the 250 most abundant clonotypes of each sample were used in subsequent analyses to reduce sampling bias. The raw public reads went through TCRdb reprocessing: fastp at Q25, MiXCR clone calling, in-frame beta chains kept. Duplicate CDR3 protein sequences are folded into a single record with the most common DNA and genes. The authors' filters were not applied to this entry. This sample is represented by more than 85,000 distinct CDR3 sequences; roughly 80% of them were singletons. Approximately 20% of the sample comes from the top ten.

This clonotype is a singleton in its sample. No antigen is known for it. Base quality data are lacking; no much larger clone is found one base away. A solitary read yields weak support. The sequence came from a man between 35 and 55 years old with primary liver carcinoma and hepatitis B virus infection. Sample: liver tumor tissue from sampling region 3. The cell subset or site label, as the study defines it: tumor region T3, left-lateral pole.

The nucleotide sequence is TGTGCCAGCAATATGACAGGGGTTTCGCCCCTCCACTTT. Protein translation: CASNMTGVSPLHF. The receptor chain draws on TRBV6-6 and TRBJ1-6; 8 junctional bases match TRBD1. The germline V and J ends show losses of 7 bases and 13 bases respectively, and no gene match explains 9 bases of the junction. The CDR3 starts with the cysteine, ends with the phenylalanine, and has 13 residues. Solely the CDR3 DNA is kept, with 39 bases framed from the first base. According to the germline V gene (reference sequence), CDR1 reads MNHNY and CDR2 reads SVGAGI.